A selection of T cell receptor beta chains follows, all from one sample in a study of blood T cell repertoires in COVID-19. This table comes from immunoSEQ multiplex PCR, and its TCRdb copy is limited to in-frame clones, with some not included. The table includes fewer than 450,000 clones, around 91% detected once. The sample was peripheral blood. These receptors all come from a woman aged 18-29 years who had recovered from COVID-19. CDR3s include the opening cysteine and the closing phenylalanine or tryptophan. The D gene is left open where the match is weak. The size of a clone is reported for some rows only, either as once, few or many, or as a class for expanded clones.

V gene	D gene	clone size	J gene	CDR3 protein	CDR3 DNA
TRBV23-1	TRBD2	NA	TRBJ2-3	CASSQSSSPGGLPLQYF	TGCGCCAGCAGTCAATCTTCGTCTCCGGGAGGGCTACCGCTCCAGTATTTT
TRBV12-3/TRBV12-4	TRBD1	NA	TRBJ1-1	CAGRDRGYTEAFF	TGTGCCGGCCGGGACAGGGGGTATACTGAAGCTTTCTTT
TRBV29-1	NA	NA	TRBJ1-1	CSVDRSDKAGRLMNTEAFF	TGCAGCGTTGATCGGTCGGATAAGGCGGGCCGGTTGATGAACACTGAAGCTTTCTTT
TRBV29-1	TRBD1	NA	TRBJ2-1	CSVVDRVGNEQFF	TGCAGCGTTGTGGACAGGGTGGGAAATGAGCAGTTCTTC
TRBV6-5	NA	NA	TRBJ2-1	CASSYSNRAKYNEQFF	TGTGCCAGCAGTTACTCGAACAGGGCCAAATACAATGAGCAGTTCTTC
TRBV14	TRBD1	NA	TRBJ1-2	CASSQNRGNYGYTF	TGTGCCAGCAGCCAAAACAGGGGCAACTATGGCTACACCTTC
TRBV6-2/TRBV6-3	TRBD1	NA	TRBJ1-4	CASTPGTGPEKLFF	TGTGCCAGCACCCCAGGGACAGGGCCTGAAAAACTGTTTTTT
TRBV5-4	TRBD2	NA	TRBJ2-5	CASSLTGRDQETQYF	TGTGCCAGCAGCTTGACGGGGAGGGACCAAGAGACCCAGTACTTC
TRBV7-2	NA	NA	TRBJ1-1	CASSFRNTEAFF	TGTGCCAGCAGCTTTAGGAACACTGAAGCTTTCTTT
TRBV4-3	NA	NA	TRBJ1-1	CASSRHSGMNTEAFF	TGCGCCAGCAGCCGACACAGCGGCATGAACACTGAAGCTTTCTTT
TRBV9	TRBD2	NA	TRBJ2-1	CASSVSSGKTAGEQFF	TGTGCCAGCAGCGTCTCTAGCGGGAAAACGGCGGGTGAGCAGTTCTTC
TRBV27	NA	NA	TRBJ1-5	CASTQGGGNQPQHF	TGTGCCAGCACCCAGGGAGGGGGCAATCAGCCCCAGCATTTT
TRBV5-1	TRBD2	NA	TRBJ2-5	CASSLGGTRVEKTQYF	TGCGCCAGCAGCTTGGGCGGGACTAGAGTCGAGAAGACCCAGTACTTC
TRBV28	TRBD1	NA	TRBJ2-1	CATQIPGQGLNEQFF	TGTGCCACCCAGATTCCGGGACAGGGGTTGAATGAGCAGTTCTTC
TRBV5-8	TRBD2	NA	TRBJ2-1	CASSLTGGRGNEQFF	TGTGCCAGCAGCTTGACTGGCGGGAGGGGGAATGAGCAGTTCTTC
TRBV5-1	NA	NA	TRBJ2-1	CASSLVAAGSNEQFF	TGCGCCAGCAGCTTGGTGGCGGCTGGGAGCAATGAGCAGTTCTTC
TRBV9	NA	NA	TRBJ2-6	CASSDPGVAGANVLTF	TGTGCCAGCAGCGACCCGGGGGTGGCTGGGGCCAACGTCCTGACTTTC
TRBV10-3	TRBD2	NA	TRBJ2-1	CAISDLAGVYNEQFF	TGTGCCATCAGTGACCTAGCGGGAGTCTACAATGAGCAGTTCTTC
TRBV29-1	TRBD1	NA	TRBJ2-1	CSVENPSGTGRFNEQFF	TGCAGCGTTGAGAACCCCTCCGGGACAGGGCGTTTTAATGAGCAGTTCTTC
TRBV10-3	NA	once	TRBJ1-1	CAISSSLRGMNTEAFF	TGTGCCATCAGTTCCTCCTTGCGGGGGATGAACACTGAAGCTTTCTTT
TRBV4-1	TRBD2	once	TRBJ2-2	CASSQSTSGRNTGELFF	TGCGCCAGCAGCCAGTCCACTAGCGGGAGGAACACCGGGGAGCTGTTTTTT
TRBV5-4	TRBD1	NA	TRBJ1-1	CASSGDRVGATEAFF	TGTGCCAGCAGCGGGGACAGGGTCGGGGCCACTGAAGCTTTCTTT
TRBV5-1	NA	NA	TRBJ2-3	CASSLGDSISTDTQYF	TGCGCCAGCAGCTTGGGGGACTCGATATCCACAGATACGCAGTATTTT
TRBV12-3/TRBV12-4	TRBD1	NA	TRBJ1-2	CASSLPGGYGYTF	TGTGCCAGCAGTTTACCAGGGGGCTATGGCTACACCTTC
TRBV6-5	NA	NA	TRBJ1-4	CASSYRPGQTNEKLFF	TGTGCCAGCAGTTACCGACCGGGACAAACTAATGAAAAACTGTTTTTT
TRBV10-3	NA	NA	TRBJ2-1	CAISDQGSYNEQFF	TGTGCCATCAGTGACCAGGGGTCCTACAATGAGCAGTTCTTC
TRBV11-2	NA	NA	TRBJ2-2	CASSPPLRDTGELFF	TGTGCCAGCAGCCCCCCTCTCCGCGACACCGGGGAGCTGTTTTTT
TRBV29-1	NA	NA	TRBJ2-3	CSELGGDTQYF	TGCAGCGAGCTAGGGGGAGATACGCAGTATTTT
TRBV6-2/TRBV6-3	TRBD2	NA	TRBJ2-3	CASSFPLAGSTDTQYF	TGTGCCAGCAGTTTCCCACTAGCGGGGAGCACAGATACGCAGTATTTT
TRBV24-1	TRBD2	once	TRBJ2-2	CATSEPGAGGRTGELFF	TGTGCCACCAGTGAACCCGGGGCGGGGGGCCGCACCGGGGAGCTGTTTTTT
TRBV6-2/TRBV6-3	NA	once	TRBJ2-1	CASSRQSLTYNEQFF	TGTGCCAGCAGCCGACAGAGCCTAACTTACAATGAGCAGTTCTTC
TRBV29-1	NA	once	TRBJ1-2	CSVEDRWGDGYTF	TGCAGCGTTGAAGATAGGTGGGGGGACGGCTACACCTTC
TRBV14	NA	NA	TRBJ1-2	CASSPRQVGRYGYTF	TGTGCCAGCAGCCCTAGACAGGTTGGGCGCTATGGCTACACCTTC
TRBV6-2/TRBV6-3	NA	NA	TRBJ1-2	CASSYHRVYWYGYTF	TGTGCCAGCAGTTACCACAGGGTTTATTGGTATGGCTACACCTTC
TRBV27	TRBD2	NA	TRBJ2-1	CASTPGTSGSFNEQFF	TGTGCCAGCACTCCCGGGACTAGCGGGAGTTTTAATGAGCAGTTCTTC
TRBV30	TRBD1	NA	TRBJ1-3	CAWSVKGTGAGNTIYF	TGTGCCTGGAGTGTGAAGGGGACAGGGGCTGGAAACACCATATATTTT
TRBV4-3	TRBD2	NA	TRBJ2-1	CASSQDPLAGIVSYNEQFF	TGCGCCAGCAGCCAAGATCCGCTAGCGGGAATCGTCTCCTACAATGAGCAGTTCTTC
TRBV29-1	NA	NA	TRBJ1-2	CSVEDRLDRNYGYTF	TGCAGCGTTGAAGATCGGCTTGACAGGAATTATGGCTACACCTTC
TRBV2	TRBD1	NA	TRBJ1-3	CATNRGKGGTIYF	TGTGCCACTAACAGGGGAAAGGGGGGCACCATATATTTT
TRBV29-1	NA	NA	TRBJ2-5	CSVDTGLETQYF	TGCAGCGTTGATACAGGGCTGGAGACCCAGTACTTC
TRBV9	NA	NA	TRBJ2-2	CASSVGQSLNTGELFF	TGTGCCAGCAGCGTAGGACAGAGCCTGAACACCGGGGAGCTGTTTTTT
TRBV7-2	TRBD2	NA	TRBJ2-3	CASTELAGSTTDTQYF	TGTGCCAGCACCGAACTAGCGGGATCGACGACAGATACGCAGTATTTT
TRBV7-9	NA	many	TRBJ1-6	CASSSLVRGNSPLHF	TGTGCCAGCAGCTCACTCGTCCGGGGGAATTCACCCCTCCACTTT
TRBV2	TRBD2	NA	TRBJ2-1	CASSLTSGKVIYNEQFF	TGTGCCAGCAGTTTGACTAGCGGGAAAGTTATCTACAATGAGCAGTTCTTC
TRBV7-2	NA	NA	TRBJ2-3	CASSSQRGRGTDTQYF	TGTGCCAGCAGTTCCCAAAGAGGGCGCGGCACAGATACGCAGTATTTT
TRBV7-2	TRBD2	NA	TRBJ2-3	CASSFGSGRSRDTQYF	TGTGCCAGCAGCTTCGGTAGCGGGAGGTCCAGGGATACGCAGTATTTT
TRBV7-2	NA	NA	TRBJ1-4	CASSFSRADEKLFF	TGTGCCAGCAGCTTCAGTCGTGCGGATGAAAAACTGTTTTTT